Listed below are T cell receptor beta chains from one sample, sequenced in a study of CD4 T cells in relation to SARS-CoV-2 and coronaviruses. The protocol was immunoSEQ multiplex PCR, while the TCRdb copy is restricted to in-frame clones and leaves out a portion. The sample includes some 40,000 clones, approximately 85% of them seen just once. The sample comprised memory CD4+ T cells from PBMCs. These receptors originate from an adult with COVID-19. Both conserved end residues are part of each CDR3. The order of the fields is V gene, J gene, clone size, D gene, CDR3 length, CDR3 protein, CDR3 DNA. The D gene is left open where the match is weak. Clone size is not always given. Where it is, it says once, few, many or a class for expanded clones.

v_gene: TRBV7-9
j_gene: TRBJ2-1
abundance: NA
d_gene: NA
len: 19
CDR3aa: CASSHNIFSALASRYEQFF
CDR3nt: TGTGCCAGCAGCCATAATATATTTTCGGCGCTAGCGAGTCGGTATGAGCAGTTCTTC

v_gene: TRBV4-2
j_gene: TRBJ2-7
abundance: NA
d_gene: NA
len: 12
CDR3aa: CASSQDTYEQYF
CDR3nt: TGTGCCAGCAGCCAAGACACCTACGAGCAGTACTTC

v_gene: TRBV29-1
j_gene: TRBJ1-1
abundance: NA
d_gene: TRBD1
len: 14
CDR3aa: CSVQQGAIETEAFF
CDR3nt: TGCAGCGTCCAGCAGGGGGCGATAGAGACTGAAGCTTTCTTT

v_gene: TRBV5-4
j_gene: TRBJ2-3
abundance: NA
d_gene: TRBD2
len: 17
CDR3aa: CASSGGSGRAITDTQYF
CDR3nt: TGTGCCAGCAGCGGGGGTAGCGGGAGAGCGATCACAGATACGCAGTATTTT

v_gene: TRBV10-3
j_gene: TRBJ2-7
abundance: NA
d_gene: NA
len: 12
CDR3aa: CAIRKGGFDVLF
CDR3nt: TGTGCCATCAGGAAGGGTGGGTTCGACGTTCTTTTC

v_gene: TRBV2
j_gene: TRBJ1-5
abundance: NA
d_gene: NA
len: 15
CDR3aa: CASSDKGFHNQPQHF
CDR3nt: TGTGCCAGCAGTGACAAGGGTTTCCACAATCAGCCCCAGCATTTT

v_gene: TRBV7-2
j_gene: TRBJ1-2
abundance: NA
d_gene: NA
len: 16
CDR3aa: CASSLDGAAANYGYTF
CDR3nt: TGTGCCAGCAGCTTAGACGGGGCTGCAGCTAACTATGGCTACACCTTC

v_gene: TRBV2
j_gene: TRBJ2-7
abundance: NA
d_gene: NA
len: 15
CDR3aa: CASSAPKGSPYEQYF
CDR3nt: TGTGCCAGCAGTGCCCCCAAGGGGTCCCCCTACGAGCAGTACTTC

v_gene: TRBV3-1/TRBV3-2
j_gene: TRBJ2-3
abundance: NA
d_gene: TRBD2
len: 19
CDR3aa: CASSHPLAGGSENTDTQYF
CDR3nt: TGTGCCAGCAGCCACCCACTAGCGGGAGGGTCAGAGAACACAGATACGCAGTATTTT

v_gene: TRBV4-3
j_gene: TRBJ2-1
abundance: NA
d_gene: NA
len: 18
CDR3aa: CASSQDIGLASSYNEQFF
CDR3nt: TGCGCCAGCAGCCAAGACATCGGGCTAGCGAGCTCCTACAATGAGCAGTTCTTC

v_gene: TRBV3-1/TRBV3-2
j_gene: TRBJ2-4
abundance: NA
d_gene: NA
len: 15
CDR3aa: CASSQAGGSGTPQYF
CDR3nt: TGTGCCAGCAGCCAGGCAGGAGGTTCCGGGACTCCTCAGTACTTC

v_gene: TRBV6-1
j_gene: TRBJ1-1
abundance: NA
d_gene: TRBD1
len: 17
CDR3aa: CASSEGQGAPMNTEAFF
CDR3nt: TGTGCCAGCAGTGAGGGACAGGGGGCACCCATGAACACTGAAGCTTTCTTT

v_gene: TRBV3-1/TRBV3-2
j_gene: TRBJ1-3
abundance: few
d_gene: NA
len: 13
CDR3aa: CASRQGSGNTIYF
CDR3nt: TGTGCCAGCAGACAGGGCTCTGGAAACACCATATATTTT

v_gene: TRBV4-2
j_gene: TRBJ2-7
abundance: NA
d_gene: TRBD2
len: 16
CDR3aa: CASSPSTTSGRSEQYF
CDR3nt: TGTGCCAGCAGCCCCAGCACCACTAGCGGGAGATCCGAGCAGTACTTC

v_gene: TRBV5-1
j_gene: TRBJ1-5
abundance: NA
d_gene: TRBD1
len: 15
CDR3aa: CASSGTGGGNQPQHF
CDR3nt: TGCGCCAGCAGCGGTACAGGGGGAGGCAATCAGCCCCAGCATTTT

v_gene: TRBV28
j_gene: TRBJ2-5
abundance: NA
d_gene: NA
len: 13
CDR3aa: CASSLSPWETQYF
CDR3nt: TGTGCCAGCAGTTTATCCCCTTGGGAGACCCAGTACTTC

v_gene: TRBV9
j_gene: TRBJ1-1
abundance: NA
d_gene: NA
len: 17
CDR3aa: CASSVDGDYQVITEAFF
CDR3nt: TGTGCCAGCAGCGTAGACGGAGACTATCAAGTCATCACTGAAGCTTTCTTT

v_gene: TRBV30
j_gene: TRBJ2-7
abundance: NA
d_gene: TRBD1
len: 13
CDR3aa: CAWSPDRAYEQYF
CDR3nt: TGTGCCTGGAGCCCGGACAGGGCCTACGAGCAGTACTTC

v_gene: TRBV10-1
j_gene: TRBJ2-2
abundance: once
d_gene: NA
len: 14
CDR3aa: CASSEAAGGGELFF
CDR3nt: TGCGCCAGCAGTGAGGCGGCGGGTGGCGGGGAGCTGTTTTTT

v_gene: TRBV7-9
j_gene: TRBJ1-2
abundance: NA
d_gene: NA
len: 14
CDR3aa: CASSPNLGNYGYTF
CDR3nt: TGTGCCAGCAGCCCAAACCTAGGAAACTATGGCTACACCTTC

v_gene: TRBV7-2
j_gene: TRBJ2-3
abundance: NA
d_gene: NA
len: 16
CDR3aa: CASSSSSGQLTDTQYF
CDR3nt: TGTGCCAGCAGCTCATCCTCGGGACAACTCACAGATACGCAGTATTTT

v_gene: TRBV6-4
j_gene: TRBJ2-3
abundance: NA
d_gene: TRBD1
len: 15
CDR3aa: CASSDGTGVTDTQYF
CDR3nt: TGTGCCAGCAGTGACGGGACAGGGGTAACAGATACGCAGTATTTT

v_gene: TRBV3-1/TRBV3-2
j_gene: TRBJ2-7
abundance: NA
d_gene: NA
len: 12
CDR3aa: CASSRSANEQYF
CDR3nt: TGTGCCAGCAGCCGTTCGGCAAACGAGCAGTACTTC

v_gene: TRBV6-4
j_gene: TRBJ2-1
abundance: NA
d_gene: NA
len: 13
CDR3aa: CASSVTGNDEQFF
CDR3nt: TGTGCCAGCAGTGTCACAGGGAATGATGAGCAGTTCTTC

v_gene: TRBV7-9
j_gene: TRBJ1-4
abundance: few
d_gene: NA
len: 13
CDR3aa: CASSLSVDEKLFF
CDR3nt: TGTGCCAGCAGCTTATCGGTGGATGAAAAACTGTTTTTT